Listed below are T cell receptor beta chains from one sample, sequenced in a study of cytomegalovirus exposure and HLA in healthy donors. The table came from immunoSEQ multiplex PCR; TCRdb's copy has only in-frame clones and leaves some out. The sample lists some 310,000 clones, 88% occurring once. Sequences were obtained from PBMCs. All receptors derive from a young man in good health and CMV-seronegative. CDR3s include the opening cysteine and the closing phenylalanine or tryptophan. The order of the fields is V gene, CDR3 length, J gene, D gene, clone size, CDR3 protein, CDR3 DNA. D genes are given only for firm matches. Clone size is stated in some rows and not others, as once, few, many or a class when expanded.

TRBV7-6	16	TRBJ2-7	TRBD1	NA	CASSSYTGQGAYEQYF	TGTGCCAGCAGCTCTTACACCGGACAGGGCGCGTACGAGCAGTACTTC
TRBV11-2	15	TRBJ1-2	NA	NA	CASTLTALSPYGYTF	TGTGCCAGCACCCTCACAGCTCTCTCCCCCTATGGCTACACCTTC
TRBV6-4	14	TRBJ1-6	NA	NA	CASSEGQGGTPLHF	TGTGCCAGCAGTGAAGGGCAGGGTGGCACACCCCTCCACTTT
TRBV27	13	TRBJ1-2	TRBD1	NA	CASSKTGGYGYTF	TGTGCCAGCAGTAAGACAGGGGGTTATGGCTACACCTTC
TRBV5-6	16	TRBJ2-4	NA	NA	CASSPGQSLAKNIQYF	TGTGCCAGCAGCCCCGGACAGTCTCTGGCCAAAAACATTCAGTACTTC
TRBV7-8	16	TRBJ2-1	NA	once	CASSTGGTGYYNEQFF	TGTGCCAGCAGCACGGGGGGGACAGGGTATTACAATGAGCAGTTCTTC
TRBV4-1	13	TRBJ1-6	NA	NA	CASRSTGNSPLHF	TGCGCCAGCAGGTCCACAGGGAATTCACCCCTCCACTTT
TRBV5-1	15	TRBJ2-3	TRBD2	NA	CASSLVLAGTDTQYF	TGCGCCAGCAGCTTGGTTCTAGCGGGCACAGATACGCAGTATTTT
TRBV6-6	14	TRBJ2-3	NA	NA	CASSYPPSADTQYF	TGTGCCAGCAGTTACCCGCCTAGCGCAGATACGCAGTATTTT
TRBV19	16	TRBJ1-1	NA	NA	CASSPGFDSMNTEAFF	TGTGCCAGTTCCCCCGGTTTTGACAGTATGAACACTGAAGCTTTCTTT
TRBV18	14	TRBJ2-1	TRBD1	NA	CASSRPTGDNEQFF	TGTGCCAGCTCACGCCCGACAGGGGACAATGAGCAGTTCTTC
TRBV7-9	14	TRBJ2-3	TRBD1	once	CASRGDSSTDTQYF	TGTGCCAGCAGAGGGGACAGTAGCACAGATACGCAGTATTTT
TRBV6-1	14	TRBJ1-1	NA	NA	CASSVNRANTEAFF	TGTGCCAGCAGTGTAAACAGGGCGAACACTGAAGCTTTCTTT
TRBV5-6	15	TRBJ1-1	TRBD1	NA	CASSPPDRGGTEAFF	TGTGCCAGCAGCCCCCCGGACAGGGGAGGCACTGAAGCTTTCTTT
TRBV2	13	TRBJ1-2	NA	once	CASSGRDNYGYTF	TGTGCCAGCTCCGGCAGGGATAACTATGGCTACACCTTC
TRBV6-5	15	TRBJ1-3	TRBD1	NA	CASRLTGVRGNTIYF	TGTGCCAGCAGACTTACAGGGGTCCGAGGAAACACCATATATTTT
TRBV2	15	TRBJ2-1	TRBD1	NA	CASTWGQEWGNEQFF	TGTGCCAGCACATGGGGACAGGAATGGGGGAATGAGCAGTTCTTC
TRBV19	15	TRBJ1-4	NA	NA	CASSALEQGNEKLFF	TGTGCCAGTAGCGCCTTAGAGCAGGGAAATGAAAAACTGTTTTTT
TRBV10-3	16	TRBJ1-1	NA	NA	CAIMSHRGDGNTEAFF	TGTGCCATCATGTCACACCGCGGGGACGGCAACACTGAAGCTTTCTTT
TRBV5-1	15	TRBJ1-5	TRBD1	NA	CASSLGTGGNQPQHF	TGCGCCAGCAGCTTGGGGACAGGGGGCAATCAGCCCCAGCATTTT
TRBV29-1	16	TRBJ2-3	TRBD2	once	CSVFEPWRGVGDTQYF	TGCAGCGTTTTTGAGCCGTGGCGGGGGGTCGGGGATACGCAGTATTTT
TRBV19	13	TRBJ2-4	TRBD1	once	CASNPGQGNIQYF	TGTGCCAGTAATCCGGGACAGGGGAACATTCAGTACTTC
TRBV27	15	TRBJ1-2	TRBD1	NA	CASSRTGQGASGYTF	TGTGCCAGCAGTCGAACGGGACAGGGGGCGAGTGGCTACACCTTC
TRBV7-8	13	TRBJ2-7	NA	NA	CASSHREAYEQYF	TGTGCCAGCAGCCACCGGGAAGCCTACGAGCAGTACTTC
TRBV21-1	12	TRBJ2-7	NA	NA	CASSSPSLGQYF	TGTGCCAGCAGCAGTCCCTCTCTAGGGCAGTACTTC
TRBV27	15	TRBJ2-3	TRBD2	NA	CASSLVAGGTDTQYF	TGTGCCAGCAGTTTAGTAGCGGGGGGCACAGATACGCAGTATTTT
TRBV9	15	TRBJ2-1	TRBD1	NA	CASSKGQVPYNEQFF	TGTGCCAGCAGCAAGGGACAGGTCCCCTACAATGAGCAGTTCTTC
TRBV30	13	TRBJ1-4	NA	NA	CAWNTAENEKLFF	TGTGCCTGGAATACAGCGGAAAATGAAAAACTGTTTTTT
TRBV5-5	15	TRBJ1-2	TRBD1	NA	CASSFATGSSYGYTF	TGTGCCAGCAGCTTTGCGACAGGGAGTAGCTATGGCTACACCTTC
TRBV10-2	14	TRBJ1-6	NA	NA	CASSEFGVNSPLHF	TGCGCCAGCAGTGAGTTCGGGGTTAATTCACCCCTCCACTTT
TRBV7-9	15	TRBJ1-1	TRBD1	once	CASSTLQGARVEAFF	TGTGCCAGCAGCACCTTACAGGGGGCGAGGGTGGAAGCTTTCTTT
TRBV5-4	16	TRBJ1-2	TRBD1	few	CASSLVGQGAGNGYTF	TGTGCCAGCAGCTTGGTGGGACAGGGGGCTGGAAATGGCTACACCTTC
TRBV15	15	TRBJ2-5	TRBD1	NA	CATSRAPGQGKTQYF	TGTGCCACCAGCAGAGCCCCGGGACAGGGAAAGACCCAGTACTTC
TRBV6-1	17	TRBJ1-4	NA	once	CASSVYREMLTNEKLFF	TGTGCCAGCAGTGTTTACAGGGAAATGCTGACTAATGAAAAACTGTTTTTT
TRBV5-4	14	TRBJ2-7	NA	NA	CASSPGTPVAEQYF	TGTGCCAGCAGCCCCGGGACACCGGTAGCTGAGCAGTACTTC
TRBV5-1	16	TRBJ2-3	TRBD1	NA	CASSLKQGAGTDTQYF	TGCGCCAGCAGCTTAAAACAGGGGGCGGGCACAGATACGCAGTATTTT
TRBV19	15	TRBJ2-2	NA	once	CASSIGQMNTGELFF	TGTGCCAGTAGTATAGGGCAGATGAACACCGGGGAGCTGTTTTTT
TRBV11-3	12	TRBJ2-7	TRBD1	few	CASSRDRYEQYF	TGTGCCAGCAGCCGGGACAGATACGAGCAGTACTTC
TRBV7-4	18	TRBJ2-7	TRBD1	NA	CASSSRDRGLRLVYEQYF	TGTGCCAGCAGCTCCCGGGACAGGGGGTTACGATTAGTCTACGAGCAGTACTTC
TRBV19	14	TRBJ1-2	NA	NA	CASRATGLGPGYTF	TGTGCCAGTAGGGCCACAGGGTTAGGGCCTGGCTACACCTTC
TRBV19	15	TRBJ1-4	TRBD1	NA	CASSMLGTANEKLFF	TGTGCCAGTAGTATGCTCGGGACAGCTAATGAAAAACTGTTTTTT
TRBV5-1	15	TRBJ2-1	TRBD2	NA	CASSLEGLAGYEQFF	TGCGCCAGCAGCTTAGAAGGACTAGCGGGATATGAGCAGTTCTTC
TRBV10-2	13	TRBJ2-5	NA	NA	CASSEGRQETQYF	TGCGCCAGCAGTGAGGGCAGACAAGAGACCCAGTACTTC